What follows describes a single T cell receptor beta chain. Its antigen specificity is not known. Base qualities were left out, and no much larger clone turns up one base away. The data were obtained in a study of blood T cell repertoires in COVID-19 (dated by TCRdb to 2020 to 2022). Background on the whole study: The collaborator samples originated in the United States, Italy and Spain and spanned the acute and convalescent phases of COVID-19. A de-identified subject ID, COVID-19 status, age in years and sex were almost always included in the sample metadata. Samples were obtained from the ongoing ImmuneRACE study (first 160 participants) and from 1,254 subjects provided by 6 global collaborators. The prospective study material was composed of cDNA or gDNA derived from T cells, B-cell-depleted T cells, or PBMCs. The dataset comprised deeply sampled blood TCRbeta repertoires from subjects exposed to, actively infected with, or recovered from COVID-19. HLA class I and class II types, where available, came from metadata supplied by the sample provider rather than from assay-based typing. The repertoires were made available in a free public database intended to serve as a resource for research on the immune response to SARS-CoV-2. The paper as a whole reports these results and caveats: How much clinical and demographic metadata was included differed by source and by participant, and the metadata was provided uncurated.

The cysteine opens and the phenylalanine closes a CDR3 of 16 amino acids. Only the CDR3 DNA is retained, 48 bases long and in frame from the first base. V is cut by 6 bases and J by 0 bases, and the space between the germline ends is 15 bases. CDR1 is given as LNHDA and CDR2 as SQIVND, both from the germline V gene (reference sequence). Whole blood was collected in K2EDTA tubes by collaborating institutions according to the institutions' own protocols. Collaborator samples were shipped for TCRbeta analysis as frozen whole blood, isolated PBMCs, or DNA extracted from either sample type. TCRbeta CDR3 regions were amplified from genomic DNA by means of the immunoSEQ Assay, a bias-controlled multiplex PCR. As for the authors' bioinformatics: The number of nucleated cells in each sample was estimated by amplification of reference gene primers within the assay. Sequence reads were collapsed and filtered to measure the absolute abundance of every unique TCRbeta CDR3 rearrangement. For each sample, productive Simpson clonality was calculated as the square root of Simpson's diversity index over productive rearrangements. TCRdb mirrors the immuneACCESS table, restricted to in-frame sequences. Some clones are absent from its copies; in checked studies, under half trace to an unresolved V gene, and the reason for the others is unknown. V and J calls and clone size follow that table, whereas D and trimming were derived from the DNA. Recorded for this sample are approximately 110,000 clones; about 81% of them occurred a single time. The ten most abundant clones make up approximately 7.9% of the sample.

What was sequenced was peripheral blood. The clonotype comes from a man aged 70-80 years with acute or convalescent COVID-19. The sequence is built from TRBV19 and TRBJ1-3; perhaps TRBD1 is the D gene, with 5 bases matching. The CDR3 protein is CASRTRQFFSGNTIYF. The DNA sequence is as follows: TGTGCCAGTAGAACAAGACAGTTCTTCTCTGGAAACACCATATATTTT.